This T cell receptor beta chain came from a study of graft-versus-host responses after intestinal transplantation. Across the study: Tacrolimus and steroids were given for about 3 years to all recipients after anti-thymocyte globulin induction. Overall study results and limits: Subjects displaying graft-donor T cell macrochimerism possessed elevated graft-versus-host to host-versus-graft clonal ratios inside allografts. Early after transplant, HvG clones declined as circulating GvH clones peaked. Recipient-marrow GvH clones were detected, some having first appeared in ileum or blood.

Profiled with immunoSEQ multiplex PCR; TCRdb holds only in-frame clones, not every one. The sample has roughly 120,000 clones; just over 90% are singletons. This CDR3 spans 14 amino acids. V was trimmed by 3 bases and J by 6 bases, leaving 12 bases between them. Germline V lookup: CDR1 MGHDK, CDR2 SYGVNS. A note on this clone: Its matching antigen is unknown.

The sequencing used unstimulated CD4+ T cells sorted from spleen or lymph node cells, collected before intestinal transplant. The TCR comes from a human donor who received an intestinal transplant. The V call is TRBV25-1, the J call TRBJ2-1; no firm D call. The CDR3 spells CASSDPPTVNEQFF. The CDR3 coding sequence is TGTGCCAGCAGTGACCCACCTACTGTCAATGAGCAGTTCTTC.